Below, 8 T cell receptor beta chains from the same sample are listed, as sequenced in a study of tumour-infiltrating T cells in Burkitt lymphoma. Profiling relied on immunoSEQ multiplex PCR, and the TCRdb table lists in-frame clones only, not all of them. The repertoire consists of about 14,000 clones, with more than 70% occurring once and the leading ten covering 6% to 8.5%. Sequencing was done on a sample of tumor tissue. The receptor source for this set is a human donor with diffuse large B-cell lymphoma.

CDR3 DNA sequence: TGCGCCAGCAGCCAAGGAGGCGGACTAGACAATGAGCAGTTCTTC. Protein product: CASSQGGGLDNEQFF. The chain combines TRBV4-1 with TRBJ2-1, with 7 nucleotides matching TRBD2. Per the germline V gene, CDR1 is MGHRA and CDR2 is YSYEKL. The CDR3 is made up of 15 amino acids. J gave up 5 bases and V 1 base, and 5 bases lay outside the gene matches.

The chain joins TRBV5-1 to TRBJ1-1; no clear D gene. Trimming took 0 bases from V and 7 from J, leaving 16 bases between them. The CDR3 length is 15 residues. CDR1 SGHRS and CDR2 YFSETQ come from the germline V gene. The CDR3 region is CASSLVVAGEGEAFF. CDR3 sequence (DNA): TGCGCCAGCAGCTTGGTCGTCGCAGGAGAAGGTGAAGCTTTCTTT.

This chain connects TRBV29-1 to TRBJ1-1, with D possibly TRBD1 on 5 matching bases. The CDR3 runs 14 residues. V was trimmed by 7 bases and J by 5 bases, leaving 20 bases between them. CDR1 is SQVTM and CDR2 is ANQGSEA in the germline V gene. CDR3 loop: CSGQKRDGGTEAFF. The DNA for the CDR3 is TGCAGCGGCCAGAAAAGAGACGGGGGGACTGAAGCTTTCTTT. Filled out from reference TRBV29-1 and TRBJ1-1, the complete variable domain reads SAVISQKPSRDICQRGTSLTIQCQVDSQVTMMFWYRQQPGQSLTLIATANQGSEATYESGFVIDKFPISRPNLTFSTLTVSNMSPEDSSIYLCSGQKRDGGTEAFFGQGTRLTVV.

The J gene is TRBJ2-3, the V gene TRBV14, with D perhaps TRBD2 (5 bases). CDR3 length: 16 amino acids. CDR1 SGHDN and CDR2 FVKESK come from the germline V gene. The V and J ends lost 3 bases and 0 bases respectively, with 13 bases between them. CDR3 DNA: TGTGCCAGCAGCCACCTCCCAGCGGATAGCACAGATACGCAGTATTTT. This translates into CASSHLPADSTDTQYF.

This chain joins TRBV5-1 and TRBJ2-5, with D perhaps matching TRBD2 (6 bases). V was cut by 4 bases and J by 2 bases, with 9 bases left in between. This CDR3 is 13 amino acids long. Germline-derived CDR1 and CDR2 are SGHRS and YFSETQ. CDR3 loop: CASSRDLQETQYF. In nucleotides, the CDR3 is TGCGCCAGCAGCCGGGACTTACAAGAGACCCAGTACTTC.

The chain has TRBV7-2 and TRBJ2-3, with 9 bases aligning to TRBD1. Trimming cost V 4 bases and J 1 base; bases outside gene matches: 3. This CDR3 is 15 amino acids long. In germline, CDR1 is SGHTA, CDR2 FQGNSA. CDR3 region: CASSSRDRGTDTQYF. The CDR3 region has the DNA TGTGCCAGCAGCTCCCGGGACAGGGGCACAGATACGCAGTATTTT.

This sequence joins TRBV19 and TRBJ1-1; TRBD1 might be the D (5 bases). Germline values: CDR1 LNHDA, CDR2 SQIVND (reference sequence). V lost 5 bases, J lost 2 bases, and 9 bases lay in between. The CDR3 spans 13 residues. CDR3 bases: TGTGCCAGTAGTGGGGACCGAAACACTGAAGCTTTCTTT. Translating gives CASSGDRNTEAFF.

This chain uses TRBV9 with TRBJ1-3, with a possible D match to TRBD1 (5 bases). Trimming took off 2 bases at V and 2 bases at J, with 11 bases between the two ends. Germline loops: CDR1 SGDLS, CDR2 YYNGEE. This CDR3 contains 15 residues. The CDR3 sequence is CASSVGGDAGNTIYF. DNA for the CDR3: TGTGCCAGCAGCGTGGGGGGGGACGCTGGAAACACCATATATTTT.